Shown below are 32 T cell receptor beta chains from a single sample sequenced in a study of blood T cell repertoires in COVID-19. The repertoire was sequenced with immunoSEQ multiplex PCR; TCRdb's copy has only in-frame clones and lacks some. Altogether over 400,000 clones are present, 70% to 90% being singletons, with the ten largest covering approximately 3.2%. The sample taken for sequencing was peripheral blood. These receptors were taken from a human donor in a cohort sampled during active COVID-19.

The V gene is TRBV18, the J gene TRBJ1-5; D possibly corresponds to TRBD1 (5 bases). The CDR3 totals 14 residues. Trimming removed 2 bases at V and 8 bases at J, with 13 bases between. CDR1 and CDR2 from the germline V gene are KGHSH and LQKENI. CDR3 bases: TGTGCCAGCTCACCAAGCGGGGCTTTTGAGCCCCAGCATTTT. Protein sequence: CASSPSGAFEPQHF. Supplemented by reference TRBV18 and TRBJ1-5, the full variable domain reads NAGVMQNPRHLVRRRGQEARLRCSPMKGHSHVYWYRQLPEEGLKFMVYLQKENIIDESGMPKERFSAEFPKEGPSILRIQQVVRGDSAAYFCASSPSGAFEPQHFGDGTRLSIL.

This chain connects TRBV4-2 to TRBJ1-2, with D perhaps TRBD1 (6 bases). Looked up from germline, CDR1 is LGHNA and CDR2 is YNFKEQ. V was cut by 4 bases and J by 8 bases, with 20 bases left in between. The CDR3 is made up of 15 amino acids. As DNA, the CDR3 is TGTGCCAGCAGCCGGGAAACAGGGACCTCCGGGGGCTACACCTTC. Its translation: CASSRETGTSGGYTF.

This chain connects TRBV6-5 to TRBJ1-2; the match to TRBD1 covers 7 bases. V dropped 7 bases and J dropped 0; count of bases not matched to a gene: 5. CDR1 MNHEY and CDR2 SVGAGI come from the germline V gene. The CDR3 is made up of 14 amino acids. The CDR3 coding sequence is TGTGCCAGCAACGGACAGGCCACTAACTATGGCTACACCTTC. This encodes CASNGQATNYGYTF.

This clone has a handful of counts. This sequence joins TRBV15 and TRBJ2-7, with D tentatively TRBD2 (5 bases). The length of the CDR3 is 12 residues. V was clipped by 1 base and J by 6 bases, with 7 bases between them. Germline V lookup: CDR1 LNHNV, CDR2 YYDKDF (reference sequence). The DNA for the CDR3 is TGTGCCACCAGCAGAGGGAGGATCGAGCAGTACTTC. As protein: CATSRGRIEQYF. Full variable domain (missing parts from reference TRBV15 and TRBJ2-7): DAMVIQNPRYQVTQFGKPVTLSCSQTLNHNVMYWYQQKSSQAPKLLFHYYDKDFNNEADTPDNFQSRRPNTSFCFLDIRSPGLGDTAMYLCATSRGRIEQYFGPGTRLTVT.

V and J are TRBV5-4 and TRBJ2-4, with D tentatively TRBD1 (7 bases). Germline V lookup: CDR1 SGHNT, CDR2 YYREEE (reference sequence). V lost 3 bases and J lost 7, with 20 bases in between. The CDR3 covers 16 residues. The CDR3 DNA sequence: TGTGCCAGCAGCTCCGCCAGTCTGGCAGGGGGGAACATTCAGTACTTC. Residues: CASSSASLAGGNIQYF. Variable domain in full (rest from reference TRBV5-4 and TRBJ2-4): ETGVTQSPTHLIKTRGQQVTLRCSSQSGHNTVSWYQQALGQGPQFIFQYYREEENGRGNFPPRFSGLQFPNYSSELNVNALELDDSALYLCASSSASLAGGNIQYFGAGTRLSVL.

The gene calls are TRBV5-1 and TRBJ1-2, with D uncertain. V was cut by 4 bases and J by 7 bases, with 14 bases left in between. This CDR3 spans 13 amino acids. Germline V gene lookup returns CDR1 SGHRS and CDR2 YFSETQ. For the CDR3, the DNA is TGCGCCAGCAGCCAGGTCGGGATAGGTGGCTACACCTTC. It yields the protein CASSQVGIGGYTF. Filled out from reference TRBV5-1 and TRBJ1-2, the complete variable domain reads KAGVTQTPRYLIKTRGQQVTLSCSPISGHRSVSWYQQTPGQGLQFLFEYFSETQRNKGNFPGRFSGRQFSNSRSEMNVSTLELGDSALYLCASSQVGIGGYTFGSGTRLTVV.

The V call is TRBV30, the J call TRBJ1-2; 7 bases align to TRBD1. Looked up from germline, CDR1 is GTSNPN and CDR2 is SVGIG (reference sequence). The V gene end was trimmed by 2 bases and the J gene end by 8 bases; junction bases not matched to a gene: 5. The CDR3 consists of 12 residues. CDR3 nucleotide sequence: TGTGCCTGGAGTCCCCAGACAGGGGGCTACACCTTC. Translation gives CAWSPQTGGYTF.

The CDR3 nucleotides are TGTGCCCGGTCCGCGGGACAGGGTTACATGAACACTGAAGCTTTCTTT. Its protein product is CARSAGQGYMNTEAFF. This chain joins TRBV30 and TRBJ1-1; TRBD1 matches 9 bases. With V trimmed by 8 bases and J by 0 bases, 13 bases remained unmatched. Germline values: CDR1 GTSNPN, CDR2 SVGIG (reference sequence). This CDR3 has 16 residues.

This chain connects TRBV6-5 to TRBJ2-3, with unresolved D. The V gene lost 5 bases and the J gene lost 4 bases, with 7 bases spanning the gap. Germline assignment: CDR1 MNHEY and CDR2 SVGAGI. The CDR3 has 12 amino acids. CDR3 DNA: TGTGCCAGCAGTCCCAGGCCAGATACGCAGTATTTT. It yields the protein CASSPRPDTQYF.

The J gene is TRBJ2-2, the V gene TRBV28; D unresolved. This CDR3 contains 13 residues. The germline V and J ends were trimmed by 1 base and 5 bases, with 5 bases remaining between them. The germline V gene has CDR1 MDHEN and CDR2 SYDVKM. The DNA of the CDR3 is TGTGCCAGCAGTTTATTCGGTACCGGGGAGCTGTTTTTT. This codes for CASSLFGTGELFF.

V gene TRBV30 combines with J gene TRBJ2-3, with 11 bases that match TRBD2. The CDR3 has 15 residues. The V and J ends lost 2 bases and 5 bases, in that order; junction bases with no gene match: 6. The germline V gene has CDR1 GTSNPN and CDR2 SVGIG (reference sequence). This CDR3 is CAWSPLLAGGDTQYF. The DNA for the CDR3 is TGTGCCTGGAGTCCCCTTCTAGCGGGAGGAGATACGCAGTATTTT.

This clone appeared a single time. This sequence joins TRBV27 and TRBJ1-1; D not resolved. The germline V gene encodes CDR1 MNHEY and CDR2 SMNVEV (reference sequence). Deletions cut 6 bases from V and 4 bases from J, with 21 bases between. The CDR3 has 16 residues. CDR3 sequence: CASSFLGGPEGTEAFF. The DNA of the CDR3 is TGTGCCAGCAGCTTCTTGGGAGGGCCGGAAGGCACTGAAGCTTTCTTT.

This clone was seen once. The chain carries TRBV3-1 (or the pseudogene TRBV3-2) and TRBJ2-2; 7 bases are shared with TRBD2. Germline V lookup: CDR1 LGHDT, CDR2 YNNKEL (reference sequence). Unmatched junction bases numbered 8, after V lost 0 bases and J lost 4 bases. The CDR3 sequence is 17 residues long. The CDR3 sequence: CASSQDNAGVPTGELFF. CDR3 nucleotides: TGTGCCAGCAGCCAAGATAATGCGGGAGTGCCCACCGGGGAGCTGTTTTTT.

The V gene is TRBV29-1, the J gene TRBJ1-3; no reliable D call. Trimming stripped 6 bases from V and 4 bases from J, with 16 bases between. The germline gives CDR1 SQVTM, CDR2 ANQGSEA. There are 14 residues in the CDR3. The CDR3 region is CSVGEHSRGNTIYF. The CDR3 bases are TGCAGCGTAGGAGAACACTCACGAGGAAACACCATATATTTT.

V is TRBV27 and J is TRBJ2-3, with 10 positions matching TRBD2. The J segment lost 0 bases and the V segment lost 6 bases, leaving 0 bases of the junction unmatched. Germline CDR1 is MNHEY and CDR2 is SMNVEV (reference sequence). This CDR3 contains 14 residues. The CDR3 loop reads CASRGLASTDTQYF. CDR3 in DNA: TGTGCCAGCAGGGGACTAGCGAGCACAGATACGCAGTATTTT.

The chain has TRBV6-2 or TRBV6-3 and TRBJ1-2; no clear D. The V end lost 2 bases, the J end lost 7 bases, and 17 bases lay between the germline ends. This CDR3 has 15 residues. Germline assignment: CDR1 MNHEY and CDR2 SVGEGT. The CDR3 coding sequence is TGTGCCAGCAGTTACCGGTCGCCGTGGGCGGGTGGCTACACCTTC. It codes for CASSYRSPWAGGYTF.

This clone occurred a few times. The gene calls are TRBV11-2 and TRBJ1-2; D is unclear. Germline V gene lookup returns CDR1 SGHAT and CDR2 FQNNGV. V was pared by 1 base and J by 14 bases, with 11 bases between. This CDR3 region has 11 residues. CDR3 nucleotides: TGTGCCAGCAGCTTAGGGCTCCCCGGGACCTTC. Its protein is CASSLGLPGTF.

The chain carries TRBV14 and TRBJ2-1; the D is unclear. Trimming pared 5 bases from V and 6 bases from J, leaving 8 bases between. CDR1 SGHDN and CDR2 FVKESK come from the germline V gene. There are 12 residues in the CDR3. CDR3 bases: TGTGCCAGCAGCTACAGCACCAATGAGCAGTTCTTC. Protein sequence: CASSYSTNEQFF.

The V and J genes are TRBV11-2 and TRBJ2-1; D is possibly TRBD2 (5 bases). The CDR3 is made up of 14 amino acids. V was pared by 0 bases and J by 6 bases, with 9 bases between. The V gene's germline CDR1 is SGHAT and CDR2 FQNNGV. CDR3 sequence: CASSLERVSNEQFF. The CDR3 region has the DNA TGTGCCAGCAGCTTAGAGAGGGTATCCAATGAGCAGTTCTTC.

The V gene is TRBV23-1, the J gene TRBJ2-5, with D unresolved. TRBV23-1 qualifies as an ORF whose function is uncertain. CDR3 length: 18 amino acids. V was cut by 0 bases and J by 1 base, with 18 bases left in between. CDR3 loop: CASSQSSQSTDTQETQYF. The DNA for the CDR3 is TGCGCCAGCAGTCAATCGAGTCAATCGACCGACACCCAAGAGACCCAGTACTTC.

DNA of the CDR3: TGTGCCTGGAGTGAGGGGCGTATCACAGATACGCAGTATTTT. Protein: CAWSEGRITDTQYF. V gene TRBV30 combines with J gene TRBJ2-3, with D possibly matching TRBD1 (5 bases). Germline loops: CDR1 GTSNPN, CDR2 SVGIG (reference sequence). The V gene lost 1 base and the J gene lost 2 bases, with 10 bases spanning the gap. There are 14 residues in the CDR3.

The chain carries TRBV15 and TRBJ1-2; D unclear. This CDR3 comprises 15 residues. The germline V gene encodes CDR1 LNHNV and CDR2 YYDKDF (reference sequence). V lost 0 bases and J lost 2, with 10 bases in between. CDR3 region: CATSRDLIGNYGYTF. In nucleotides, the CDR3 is TGTGCCACCAGCAGAGATTTAATCGGGAACTATGGCTACACCTTC. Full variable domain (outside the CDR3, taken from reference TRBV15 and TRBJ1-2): DAMVIQNPRYQVTQFGKPVTLSCSQTLNHNVMYWYQQKSSQAPKLLFHYYDKDFNNEADTPDNFQSRRPNTSFCFLDIRSPGLGDTAMYLCATSRDLIGNYGYTFGSGTRLTVV.

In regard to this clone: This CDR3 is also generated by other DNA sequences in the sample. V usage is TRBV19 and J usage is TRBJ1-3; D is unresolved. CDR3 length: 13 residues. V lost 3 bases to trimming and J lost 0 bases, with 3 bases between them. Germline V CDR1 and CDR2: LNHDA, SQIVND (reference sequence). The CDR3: CASSISSGNTIYF. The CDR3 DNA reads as TGTGCCAGTAGTATCAGCTCTGGAAACACCATATATTTT.

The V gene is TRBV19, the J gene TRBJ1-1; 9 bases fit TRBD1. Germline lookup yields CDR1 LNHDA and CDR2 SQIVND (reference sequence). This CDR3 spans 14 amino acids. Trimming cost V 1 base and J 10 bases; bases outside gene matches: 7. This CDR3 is CASSIATGGGGAFF. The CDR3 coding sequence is TGTGCCAGTAGTATAGCCACAGGGGGCGGAGGAGCTTTCTTT.

CDR3 in DNA: TGTGCCAGCTCACCACAGGCACAGGGTCTCTACGAGCAGTACTTC. Translated, it gives CASSPQAQGLYEQYF. This chain connects TRBV18 to TRBJ2-7; the D gene is possibly TRBD1 (6 bases). Germline CDR1 KGHSH, CDR2 LQKENI. The CDR3 consists of 15 residues. With 1 base removed from V and 3 bases from J, the gap between germline ends came to 13 bases.

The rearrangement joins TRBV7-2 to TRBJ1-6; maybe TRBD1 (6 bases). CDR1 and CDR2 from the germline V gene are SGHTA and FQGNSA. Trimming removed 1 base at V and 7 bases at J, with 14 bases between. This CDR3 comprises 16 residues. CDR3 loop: CASSLGPGGANSPLHF. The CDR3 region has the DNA TGTGCCAGCAGCTTAGGACCCGGGGGGGCGAATTCACCCCTCCACTTT.

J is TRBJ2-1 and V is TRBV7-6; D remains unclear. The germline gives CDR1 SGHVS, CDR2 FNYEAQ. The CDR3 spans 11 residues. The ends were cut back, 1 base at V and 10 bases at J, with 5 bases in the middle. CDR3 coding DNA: TGTGCCAGCAGCTTAGTTGAGGAGCAGTTCTTC. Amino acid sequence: CASSLVEEQFF.

The CDR3 DNA reads TGTGCCAGCAGTTACTGGCGGGAGAGGTACGAGCAGTACTTC. This encodes CASSYWRERYEQYF. The chain employs TRBV6-5 and TRBJ2-7; 7 nucleotides match TRBD2. Germline CDR1 MNHEY, CDR2 SVGAGI. This CDR3 spans 14 amino acids. The ends lost 1 base at V and 4 bases at J; junction bases unmatched: 4.

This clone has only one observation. The CDR3 region is CASTAPRGRSPLHF. The CDR3 DNA reads as TGTGCCAGCACCGCACCTCGCGGGCGTTCACCCCTCCACTTT. This rearrangement joins TRBV28 to TRBJ1-6, with D hard to call. The germline V gene encodes CDR1 MDHEN and CDR2 SYDVKM. This CDR3 region has 14 residues. V lost 7 bases, J lost 9 bases, and 16 bases lay in between. Based on the CDR3 plus reference TRBV28 and TRBJ1-6, the full variable domain is DVKVTQSSRYLVKRTGEKVFLECVQDMDHENMFWYRQDPGLGLRLIYFSYDVKMKEKGDIPEGYSVSREKKERFSLILESASTNQTSMYLCASTAPRGRSPLHFGNGTRLTVT.

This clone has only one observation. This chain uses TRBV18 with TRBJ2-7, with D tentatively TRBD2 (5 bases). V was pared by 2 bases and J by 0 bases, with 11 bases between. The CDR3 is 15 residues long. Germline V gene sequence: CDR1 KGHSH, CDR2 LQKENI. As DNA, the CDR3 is TGTGCCAGCTCACCAGAGGGCCAAAACTCCTACGAGCAGTACTTC. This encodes CASSPEGQNSYEQYF.

The CDR3 here is CASSFQYEQYF. DNA of the CDR3: TGTGCCAGCAGCTTTCAGTACGAGCAGTACTTC. The rearrangement joins TRBV13 to TRBJ2-7; D remains ambiguous. V was trimmed by 3 bases and J by 4 bases, leaving 4 bases between them. Looked up from germline, CDR1 is PRHDT and CDR2 is FYEKMQ (reference sequence). This CDR3 is 11 amino acids long.

In DNA, the CDR3 is TGTGCCAGCAGTTACGTCCGTGAAGCTTTCTTT. This gives the protein CASSYVREAFF. The chain is built from TRBV6-2 or TRBV6-3 and TRBJ1-1; D gene uncertain. Germline-derived CDR1 and CDR2 are MNHEY and SVGEGT. Between the trimmed V and J ends, which lost 2 bases and 7 bases, there was a span of 5 bases. This CDR3 has 11 amino acids.